This T cell receptor beta chain was obtained from a study of T-cell reconstitution after alpha-beta-depleted transplantation in children. Points from the study as a whole: Several hundred expanded graft clones reportedly were the source of alpha-beta T cells about two months after transplant. The study traced high day-60 TCRbeta diversity in some patients to surviving recipient T cells and thymic progenitors. At the one-year point after transplant, T-cell counts and TCRbeta diversity were found to come mostly from T cells that had been newly produced.

Germline CDR1 and CDR2: SGHVS and FNYEAQ. There are 18 residues in the CDR3. Trimming at V came to 3 bases and at J to 0 bases, leaving 13 bases not matched to a gene. This clonotype was counted only a few times. The antigen is unknown. A TCRbeta library incorporating unique molecular identifiers was prepared. TCRdb passed the PCR reads through MiXCR, listing each CDR3 protein once. The table lists 610,000 or so distinct CDR3 sequences, roughly a quarter of them singletons. This clonotype originated in a boy under three years old with Wiskott-Aldrich syndrome, due to receive a stem cell transplant. The chain uses TRBV7-6 and TRBJ1-1; 7 nucleotides match TRBD1. The sample here was PBMCs, taken before TCRalphabeta/CD19-depleted stem cell transplant. Here the CDR3 reads CASSLGGQGGTLNTEAFF. The CDR3 DNA is TGTGCCAGCAGCTTGGGTGGGCAGGGGGGAACGCTGAACACTGAAGCTTTCTTT.